This T cell receptor beta chain is drawn from a study of blood T cells in healthy people across ages. V was cut by 7 bases and J by 4 bases, with 16 bases left in between. This CDR3 is built from 13 residues. Looked up from germline, CDR1 is SQVTM and CDR2 is ANQGSEA. Regarding the study as a whole: Donors of long life had a larger count of naive CD4+ cells and greater diversity than aged donors. Strong correlation linked observed beta diversity and percent naive T cells. No conclusive comparison of naive versus antigen-experienced cells was possible with unsorted PBMCs.

This clonotype was seen ten or more times. Its target is unknown. The donors, aged about 6 to 100, were healthy Caucasians from Russia. Together with a sample-barcoded 5' primer, a J-beta primer mix was included in a second PCR lasting roughly 6 to 12 cycles. In TCRdb, the 5' RACE reads were re-called with MiXCR into one record per CDR3 protein. Of 730,000 or so distinct CDR3 sequences listed, around 43% are singletons. Sequenced material: blood. The TCR was taken from an older man in good health. The rearrangement joins TRBV29-1 to TRBJ2-5; tentatively, D is TRBD2 (7 bases). The CDR3, as DNA: TGCAGCGCCGGGGGGCAGCGGCGAGAGACCCAGTACTTC. This sequence encodes CSAGGQRRETQYF.